This T cell receptor (beta chain) came from a study of response to subunit inactivated influenza vaccine. TCRdb fed the RT-PCR reads into MiXCR, producing one record per CDR3 protein. This sample has over 400,000 distinct CDR3 sequences, with 10% to 15% found just once. Looked up from germline, CDR1 is SGHRS and CDR2 is YFSETQ. The CDR3 totals 13 residues. V gave up 7 bases and J gave up 2 bases, with 13 bases separating them. This clonotype showed up just a few times. The sequence derives from a man over 45 who received an inactivated influenza vaccine. J is TRBJ2-7 and V is TRBV5-1; possibly TRBD1 or TRBD2 for D (7 bases each). Sample: PBMCs from blood, taken 40 to 50 days after vaccination. CDR3 loop: CASQGGGTYEQYF. The CDR3 DNA reads as TGCGCCAGCCAGGGGGGGGGAACCTACGAGCAGTACTTC.